The sequence of this T cell receptor beta chain was determined in a study of T cell responses to AZD1222 COVID-19 vaccine. Whole-study findings and limits: Sampling captured repertoires only after the peak T cell response.

TCRdb's copy holds only in-frame clones and misses some; the assay was immunoSEQ multiplex PCR. The table has more than 95,000 clones, just over 90% seen once; the top ten hold approximately 7.9%. Trimming left V 6 bases short and J 6 bases short, with 8 bases between. The CDR3 runs to 11 residues. Germline CDR1 reads MDHEN; CDR2 reads SYDVKM. This clone was observed a single time. Its antigen is not known. The source of this sequence is an adult in good health. The sample consisted of peripheral blood, taken on day 0 of AZD1222 vaccination. The rearrangement links TRBV28 to TRBJ1-2; tentatively, D is TRBD1 (5 bases). CDR3 sequence reads: CASSVGDGYTF. The CDR3 bases are TGTGCCAGCAGCGTAGGGGATGGCTACACCTTC.